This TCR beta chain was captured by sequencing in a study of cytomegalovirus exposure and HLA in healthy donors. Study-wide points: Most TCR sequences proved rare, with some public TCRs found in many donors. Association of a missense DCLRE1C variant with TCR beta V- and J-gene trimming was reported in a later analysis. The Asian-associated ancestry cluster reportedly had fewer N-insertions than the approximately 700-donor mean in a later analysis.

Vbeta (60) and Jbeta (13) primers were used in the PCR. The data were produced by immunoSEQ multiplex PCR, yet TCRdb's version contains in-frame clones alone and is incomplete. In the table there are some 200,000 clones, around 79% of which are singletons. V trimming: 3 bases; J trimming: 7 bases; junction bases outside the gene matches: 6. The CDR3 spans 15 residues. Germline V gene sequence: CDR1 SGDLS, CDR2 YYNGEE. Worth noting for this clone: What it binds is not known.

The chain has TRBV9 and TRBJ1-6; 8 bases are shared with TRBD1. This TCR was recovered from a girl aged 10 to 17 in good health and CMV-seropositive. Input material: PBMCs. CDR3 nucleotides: TGTGCCAGCAGCGCATACGACAGGGGAAATTCACCCCTCCACTTT. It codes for CASSAYDRGNSPLHF.